This T cell receptor (beta chain) was sequenced for a study of early T cells in non-severe SARS-CoV-2 infection. The CDR3 is 13 residues long. Germline V lookup: CDR1 MDHEN, CDR2 SYDVKM. Trimming took off 8 bases at V and 5 bases at J, with 16 bases between the two ends. TCRdb independently ran MiXCR on the 5' RACE reads; one entry per CDR3 protein. In the table there are about 77,000 distinct CDR3 sequences, 5% of which are singletons. This sequence joins TRBV28 and TRBJ2-7, with D tentatively TRBD2 (5 bases). Sequenced here: whole blood, sampled at baseline. This TCR was sampled from an adult who was a healthcare worker with PCR-confirmed SARS-CoV-2 infection or an uninfected control (not recorded which). In nucleotides, the CDR3 is TGTGCCAGCGAGACACCTTCGGGGAACGAGCAGTACTTC. Translating gives CASETPSGNEQYF. Using reference TRBV28 and TRBJ2-7 for the parts outside the CDR3, the full variable domain is DVKVTQSSRYLVKRTGEKVFLECVQDMDHENMFWYRQDPGLGLRLIYFSYDVKMKEKGDIPEGYSVSREKKERFSLILESASTNQTSMYLCASETPSGNEQYFGPGTRLTVT.